This T cell receptor beta chain came from a study of cytomegalovirus exposure and HLA in healthy donors. Findings and limits, study-wide: As a later analysis revealed, most CMV-associated TCR beta chains appeared HLA-restricted. A highly shared variant cluster was judged a likely technical artifact.

The PCR was carried out with 60 Vbeta primers and 13 Jbeta primers. Produced via immunoSEQ multiplex PCR; TCRdb's table is partial and in-frame only. Counted here are 210,000 or so clones, roughly 89% occurring once; the ten biggest clones make up more than 0.8%. Healthy bone marrow donors made up the donor group. The V and J ends lost 5 bases and 0 bases, in that order; junction bases with no gene match: 6. The germline V gene has CDR1 LNHDA and CDR2 SQIVND (reference sequence). This CDR3 has 15 residues. In regard to this clone: Its specificity is unknown.

The sample comprised PBMCs. The clonotype was recovered from a woman under 30 in good health and CMV-seronegative. The J gene is TRBJ2-7, the V gene TRBV19; 8 bases are shared with TRBD2. This CDR3 is CASSVGLVNSYEQYF. For the CDR3, the DNA is TGTGCCAGTAGTGTGGGACTAGTTAACTCCTACGAGCAGTACTTC.